This T cell receptor beta chain was recorded in a study of T cells in Graves' hyperthyroidism and ophthalmopathy. This clonotype was observed many times. Used for diagnoses were clinical symptoms, serum thyroxine and TRAb, thyroid ultrasound and orbital computed tomography. After removal of 7 bases from V and 4 bases from J, the junction contained 5 bases not matched to a gene. The CDR3 totals 13 residues. Germline V gene lookup returns CDR1 MNHNY and CDR2 SVGAGI (reference sequence). TCR beta CDR3 regions were amplified from RNA. HTBI primers were employed in a first-round RT-PCR of the TCR CDR3. TCRdb passed the multiplex PCR reads through MiXCR, listing each CDR3 protein once. The table includes 540,000 or so distinct CDR3 sequences, around 45% detected once.

The chain carries TRBV6-6 and TRBJ1-2; 8 positions match TRBD1. The TCR was taken from an adult woman with Graves' disease, either hyperthyroidism or ophthalmopathy (not recorded which). Sequenced input: peripheral blood or thyroid tissue (not recorded which). DNA of the CDR3: TGTGCCAGCAACCCCGGACAGGGCTATGGCTACACCTTC. It translates to CASNPGQGYGYTF.